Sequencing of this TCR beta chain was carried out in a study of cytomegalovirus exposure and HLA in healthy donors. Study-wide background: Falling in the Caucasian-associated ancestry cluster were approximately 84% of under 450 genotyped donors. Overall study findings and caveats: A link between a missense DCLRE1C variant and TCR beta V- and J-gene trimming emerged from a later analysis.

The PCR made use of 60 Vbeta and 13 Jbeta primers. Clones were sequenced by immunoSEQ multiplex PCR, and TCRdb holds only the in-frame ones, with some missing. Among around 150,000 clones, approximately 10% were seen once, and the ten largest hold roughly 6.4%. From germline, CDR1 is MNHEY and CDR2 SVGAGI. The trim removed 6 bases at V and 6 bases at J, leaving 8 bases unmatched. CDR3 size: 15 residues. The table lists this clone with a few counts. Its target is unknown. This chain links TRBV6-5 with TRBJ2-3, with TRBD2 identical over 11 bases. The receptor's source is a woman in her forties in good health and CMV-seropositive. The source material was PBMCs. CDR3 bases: TGTGCCAGCAGGGTACTAGCGGGGGTAGGGGATACGCAGTATTTT. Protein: CASRVLAGVGDTQYF.